This record concerns one T cell receptor (beta chain) sequence. This entry belongs to a study of blood T cell repertoires in COVID-19. Measured with immunoSEQ multiplex PCR; TCRdb has only the in-frame clones, and not every one. The sample lists 200,000 to 250,000 clones; about 86% were seen once. Germline V lookup: CDR1 MNHEY, CDR2 SMNVEV (reference sequence). The CDR3 is 15 amino acids. Trimming cost V 6 bases and J 7 bases, with 22 bases left between them. The source of this sequence is a woman between 45 and 65 years old with COVID-19, enrolled during active disease. The chain links TRBV27 to TRBJ2-7; weak D call: TRBD1 (6 bases). Sequencing was performed on peripheral blood. The CDR3 sequence is CASRGTGHPLWEQYF. The CDR3 region has the DNA TGTGCCAGCAGGGGGACGGGACATCCTCTTTGGGAGCAGTACTTC.